Following are 22 T cell receptor beta chains from one sample sequenced in a study of blood T cell repertoires in COVID-19. Produced via immunoSEQ multiplex PCR; TCRdb's table is partial and in-frame only. This table holds over 25,000 clones, around 87% found once. The sequenced material came from peripheral blood. The origin of the receptors is a human donor in a cohort sampled during active COVID-19. The donor label of this sample is uncertain.

The rearrangement joins TRBV28 to TRBJ2-5, with D perhaps TRBD1 (6 bases). V dropped 5 bases and J dropped 5 bases, with 15 bases sitting between them. The germline CDR1 and CDR2 sequences are MDHEN and SYDVKM. CDR3 size: 14 residues. CDR3 region: CASSPPNRAETQYF. In DNA form, the CDR3 reads TGTGCCAGCAGTCCCCCGAACAGGGCTGAGACCCAGTACTTC.

The chain couples TRBV7-9 to TRBJ2-2; D gene unclear. There are 12 residues in the CDR3. The V gene's germline CDR1 is SEHNR and CDR2 FQNEAQ (reference sequence). V was cut by 0 bases and J by 7 bases, with 3 bases left in between. As DNA, the CDR3 is TGTGCCAGCAGCTTAGCGTACGGGGAGCTGTTTTTT. Translating it yields CASSLAYGELFF. The full variable domain, rest sourced from reference TRBV7-9 and TRBJ2-2, is DTGVSQNPRHKITKRGQNVTFRCDPISEHNRLYWYRQTLGQGPEFLTYFQNEAQLEKSRLLSDRFSAERPKGSFSTLEIQRTEQGDSAMYLCASSLAYGELFFGEGSRLTVL.

J is TRBJ1-5 and V is TRBV11-2, with D possibly being TRBD1 (6 bases). V lost 0 bases and J 4 bases, leaving 7 bases between the germline ends. There are 14 residues in the CDR3. Germline V lookup: CDR1 SGHAT, CDR2 FQNNGV. CDR3 residues: CASSLEGTNQPQHF. CDR3 sequence (DNA): TGTGCCAGCAGCTTAGAAGGGACAAATCAGCCCCAGCATTTT. Full variable domain (missing parts from reference TRBV11-2 and TRBJ1-5): EAGVAQSPRYKIIEKRQSVAFWCNPISGHATLYWYQQILGQGPKLLIQFQNNGVVDDSQLPKDRFSAERLKGVDSTLKIQPAKLEDSAVYLCASSLEGTNQPQHFGDGTRLSIL.

V and J are TRBV5-1 and TRBJ2-5; TRBD2 matches at 7 bases. Germline V CDR1 and CDR2: SGHRS, YFSETQ. The CDR3 is made up of 16 amino acids. V was pared by 0 bases and J by 0 bases, with 5 bases of the junction left unmatched. The CDR3 is CASSLDPRGNQETQYF. The CDR3 DNA reads as TGCGCCAGCAGCTTGGACCCGCGGGGGAACCAAGAGACCCAGTACTTC.

The chain couples TRBV5-1 to TRBJ1-1; 11 nucleotides agree with TRBD1. Germline trimming cut 4 bases from V and 5 bases from J; bases unmatched to any gene: 7. CDR3 length: 15 residues. In germline, CDR1 is SGHRS, CDR2 YFSETQ. The DNA for the CDR3 is TGCGCCAGCAGCCAAACCGGGACAGGGGGAACTGAAGCTTTCTTT. Amino acids: CASSQTGTGGTEAFF.

The V gene is TRBV5-1, the J gene TRBJ2-3; 10 positions agree with TRBD2. The germline V gene encodes CDR1 SGHRS and CDR2 YFSETQ. This CDR3 has 16 residues. V shed 4 bases and J 5 bases; nucleotides not matched to a gene: 10. CDR3 sequence: CASSPPSGGAGDTQYF. CDR3 DNA: TGCGCCAGCAGCCCTCCCAGCGGGGGGGCCGGAGATACGCAGTATTTT.

This chain uses TRBV6-1 with TRBJ2-5; D not certain. The CDR3 totals 15 residues. V lost 1 base and J lost 1, with 10 bases in between. CDR1 and CDR2 (germline): MNHNS, SASEGT. The CDR3 loop reads CASSEVGGAQETQYF. In DNA, the CDR3 is TGTGCCAGCAGTGAAGTCGGCGGAGCCCAAGAGACCCAGTACTTC.

The chain joins TRBV18 to TRBJ2-1; maybe TRBD2 (6 bases). CDR3 length: 14 amino acids. The germline V gene has CDR1 KGHSH and CDR2 LQKENI. V was shortened by 2 bases and J by 4 bases, with 9 bases between the two germline ends. This CDR3 reads CASSPRAGYNEQFF. CDR3 sequence (DNA): TGTGCCAGCTCACCAAGGGCGGGGTACAATGAGCAGTTCTTC.

This chain links TRBV11-2 with TRBJ2-1; a possible D gene is TRBD1 (6 bases). The V and J ends lost 4 bases and 2 bases respectively, with 12 bases between them. This CDR3 is 15 amino acids long. CDR1 is SGHAT and CDR2 is FQNNGV in the germline V gene. In DNA form, the CDR3 reads TGTGCCAGCAGCTCGACAGGAGGCCCCTACAATGAGCAGTTCTTC. Amino acid sequence: CASSSTGGPYNEQFF.

V usage is TRBV5-1 and J usage is TRBJ2-6; D not resolved. Germline V gene data show CDR1 as SGHRS and CDR2 as YFSETQ. V lost 0 bases and J lost 2, with 9 bases in between. The CDR3 totals 16 residues. CDR3: CASSLGTVAGANVLTF. CDR3 DNA: TGCGCCAGCAGCTTGGGCACAGTGGCTGGGGCCAACGTCCTGACTTTC.

The chain uses TRBV10-3 and TRBJ2-1; weak D call: TRBD2 (6 bases). Germline CDR1 ENHRY, CDR2 SYGVKD. The ends were cut back, 2 bases at V and 5 bases at J, with 7 bases in the middle. This CDR3 is built from 13 residues. CDR3 amino acids: CAISEAGNNEQFF. Written as DNA, the CDR3 is TGTGCCATCAGTGAGGCGGGAAACAATGAGCAGTTCTTC.

V is TRBV5-1 and J is TRBJ1-5; the D gene is possibly TRBD1 (5 bases). With 0 bases removed from V and 3 bases from J, the gap between germline ends came to 13 bases. Germline CDR1 and CDR2: SGHRS and YFSETQ. This CDR3 contains 16 residues. This CDR3 reads CASSLEPGRLNQPQHF. CDR3 sequence (DNA): TGCGCCAGCAGCTTGGAACCAGGGAGGCTCAATCAGCCCCAGCATTTT.

Here the CDR3 reads CASTPSGGANNEQFF. The DNA for the CDR3 is TGTGCCAGCACCCCTTCCGGGGGGGCGAACAATGAGCAGTTCTTC. The gene calls are TRBV2 and TRBJ2-1; 8 nucleotides match TRBD2. The CDR3 runs 15 residues. With V trimmed by 7 bases and J by 5 bases, 10 bases remained unmatched. The germline gives CDR1 SNHLY, CDR2 FYNNEI.

The chain combines TRBV19 with TRBJ2-3; TRBD2 matches at 11 bases. Germline V gene sequence: CDR1 LNHDA, CDR2 SQIVND (reference sequence). The CDR3 consists of 16 residues. Trimming cost V 4 bases and J 2 bases; bases outside gene matches: 5. CDR3 sequence reads: CASSKLAGAITDTQYF. The CDR3 DNA reads TGTGCCAGTAGTAAACTAGCGGGGGCCATCACAGATACGCAGTATTTT.

This clone was seen only once. The chain couples TRBV2 to TRBJ1-5; D is unclear. Trimming cost V 3 bases and J 3 bases, with 12 bases left between them. This CDR3 is 15 amino acids long. Germline loops: CDR1 SNHLY, CDR2 FYNNEI. DNA of the CDR3: TGTGCCAGCAGTGAGGGGAGGTCCAACAATCAGCCCCAGCATTTT. Protein sequence: CASSEGRSNNQPQHF. Using reference TRBV2 and TRBJ1-5 for the parts outside the CDR3, the full variable domain is EPEVTQTPSHQVTQMGQEVILRCVPISNHLYFYWYRQILGQKVEFLVSFYNNEISEKSEIFDDQFSVERPDGSNFTLKIRSTKLEDSAMYFCASSEGRSNNQPQHFGDGTRLSIL.

This rearrangement joins TRBV12-3 or TRBV12-4 to TRBJ2-2; unclear D gene. Trimming took off 11 bases at V and 0 bases at J, with 10 bases between the two ends. The CDR3 is 13 residues long. The CDR3 reads CAWAQANTGELFF. CDR3 nucleotide sequence: TGTGCCTGGGCCCAGGCGAACACCGGGGAGCTGTTTTTT.

This chain links TRBV10-3 with TRBJ2-2, with D possibly TRBD2 on 7 matching bases. V was cut by 7 bases and J by 6 bases, with 18 bases left in between. Looked up from germline, CDR1 is ENHRY and CDR2 is SYGVKD. The CDR3 contains 15 residues. CDR3 sequence reads: CAIKAEGGGAGELFF. The CDR3 DNA sequence: TGTGCCATCAAAGCAGAAGGGGGGGGTGCCGGGGAGCTGTTTTTT.

The chain uses TRBV2 and TRBJ2-7; D may be TRBD1 (5 bases). The CDR3 has 12 amino acids. The germline gives CDR1 SNHLY, CDR2 FYNNEI. V was cut by 4 bases and J by 1 base, with 5 bases left in between. Here the CDR3 DNA reads TGTGCCAGCAGTGGACAGTCCTACGAGCAGTACTTC. This gives the protein CASSGQSYEQYF.

V gene TRBV9 combines with J gene TRBJ1-6; TRBD1 might be the D (5 bases). V was pared by 6 bases and J by 7 bases, with 11 bases between. The CDR3 loop spans 13 amino acids. From germline, CDR1 is SGDLS and CDR2 YYNGEE. The CDR3 loop is CASTFGGNSPLHF. In DNA, the CDR3 is TGTGCCAGCACCTTTGGGGGGAATTCACCCCTCCACTTT.

The rearrangement joins TRBV6-2 or TRBV6-3 to TRBJ1-1, with D possibly TRBD1 on 5 matching bases. There are 16 residues in the CDR3. The V and J ends lost 2 bases and 0 bases respectively, with 13 bases between them. Germline assignment: CDR1 MNHEY and CDR2 SVGEGT. DNA of the CDR3: TGTGCCAGCAGTTACCCCCGGGGGGGATTGAACACTGAAGCTTTCTTT. This codes for CASSYPRGGLNTEAFF.

The V call is TRBV4-3, the J call TRBJ1-1, with 12 bases aligning to TRBD1. Germline V gene data show CDR1 as LGHNA and CDR2 as YSLEER. J gave up 1 base and V 4 bases, and 4 bases lay outside the gene matches. The CDR3 extends over 16 amino acids. CDR3 coding DNA: TGCGCCAGCAGCCGAGGGACAGGGGGCTGGAACACTGAAGCTTTCTTT. Amino acids: CASSRGTGGWNTEAFF.

This chain links TRBV7-5 with TRBJ1-4; TRBD1, as called in the table, went unchecked against the DNA. TRBV7-5 constitutes a pseudogene. This CDR3 region has 17 residues. CDR3 nucleotides: TGTGCCAGAAGCTTACAACGAATAGGGGCAACTAATGAAAAACTGTTTTTT. It encodes CARSLQRIGATNEKLFF.